The rows below give T cell receptor beta chains drawn from one sample of a study of T cell responses to AZD1222 COVID-19 vaccine. Assay: immunoSEQ multiplex PCR; the TCRdb copy retains only in-frame clones and omits some. The sample includes fewer than 130,000 clones, roughly 87% seen only once; the top ten take 2% to 2.5%. Specimen: peripheral blood, collected 28 days after the second AZD1222 dose. All receptors derive from an adult who received the AZD1222 COVID-19 vaccine. The CDR3 runs from the conserved cysteine through the conserved F or W. A D gene is named only where the DNA matches it firmly. Rows may omit the clone size; those that give it use once, few, many or a size class.

size: once; D: TRBD2; J: TRBJ2-5; V: TRBV12-5; DNA: TGTGCTAGTGGGTTCGGACTAGCAAATGCTGAGACCCAGTACTTC; CDR3: CASGFGLANAETQYF
size: few; D: -; J: TRBJ1-5; V: TRBV2; DNA: TGTGCCAGCAGCTCCCAACAGGGCCAGCCCCAGCATTTT; CDR3: CASSSQQGQPQHF
size: -; D: -; J: TRBJ1-2; V: TRBV5-1; DNA: TGCGCCAGCAGTGTGGCCGGCTATGGCTACACCTTC; CDR3: CASSVAGYGYTF
size: -; D: TRBD2; J: TRBJ2-3; V: TRBV27; DNA: TGTGCCAGCAGTCGCGATAGCGGGAAGGCCACAGATACGCAGTATTTT; CDR3: CASSRDSGKATDTQYF
size: -; D: TRBD2; J: TRBJ2-7; V: TRBV15; DNA: TGTGCCACCAGCAGATCGACTAGCGGGGCCTACGAGCAGTACTTC; CDR3: CATSRSTSGAYEQYF
size: -; D: -; J: TRBJ1-5; V: TRBV28; DNA: TGTGCCAGCAGTTTATTAGGTAGCAATCAGCCCCAGCATTTT; CDR3: CASSLLGSNQPQHF
size: -; D: -; J: TRBJ2-1; V: TRBV24-1; DNA: TGTGCCACCAGTGCTTCCTACTCCTACAATGAGCAGTTCTTC; CDR3: CATSASYSYNEQFF
size: -; D: TRBD2; J: TRBJ2-1; V: TRBV15; DNA: TGTGCCACCAGCAGAGATGCGGGACTAGCGGGAAATGAGCAGTTCTTC; CDR3: CATSRDAGLAGNEQFF
size: -; D: TRBD1; J: TRBJ1-1; V: TRBV10-2; DNA: TGCGCCAGCAGGGCAGGGGGGCCGGAAGCTTTCTTT; CDR3: CASRAGGPEAFF
size: -; D: TRBD1; J: TRBJ1-2; V: TRBV9; DNA: TGTGCCAGCAGCGTCCGGGACAGGGGGAACCATGGCTACACCTTC; CDR3: CASSVRDRGNHGYTF
size: -; D: -; J: TRBJ1-4; V: TRBV5-4; DNA: TGTGCCAGCAGCCCTGGACCGTCAGGCGAAAAACTGTTTTTT; CDR3: CASSPGPSGEKLFF
size: -; D: TRBD2; J: TRBJ2-7; V: TRBV9; DNA: TGTGCCAGCAGCGTAAAGGGACTAGCTTCATACGAGCAGTACTTC; CDR3: CASSVKGLASYEQYF
size: -; D: -; J: TRBJ1-1; V: TRBV6-2/TRBV6-3; DNA: TGTGCCAGCAGTAGGGAGTCGAACACTGAAGCTTTCTTT; CDR3: CASSRESNTEAFF
size: -; D: TRBD1; J: TRBJ1-2; V: TRBV5-1; DNA: TGCGCCAGCAGCCTGGGGACAGGGGGCGCCTGGGGCTACACCTTC; CDR3: CASSLGTGGAWGYTF
size: -; D: TRBD2; J: TRBJ2-3; V: TRBV19; DNA: TGTGCCAGTAGTCCCAGCGGGAGAATAAATTATAGCACAGATACGCAGTATTTT; CDR3: CASSPSGRINYSTDTQYF
size: -; D: -; J: TRBJ2-2; V: TRBV7-9; DNA: TGTGCCAGCAGCTTCCTCGAAACCGGGGAGCTGTTTTTT; CDR3: CASSFLETGELFF
size: once; D: TRBD1; J: TRBJ2-5; V: TRBV29-1; DNA: TGCAGCGTTATTTCCGTTTGGACAGGGCAAGAGACCCAGTACTTC; CDR3: CSVISVWTGQETQYF
size: -; D: -; J: TRBJ2-5; V: TRBV10-1; DNA: TGCGCCAGCAGTGAAACTGATCGGGATCCCCAGTACTTC; CDR3: CASSETDRDPQYF
size: -; D: -; J: TRBJ1-1; V: TRBV2; DNA: TGTGCCAGCAGCGTCAGTGTGACTGAAGCTTTCTTT; CDR3: CASSVSVTEAFF
size: -; D: -; J: TRBJ1-3; V: TRBV3-1/TRBV3-2; DNA: TGTGCCAGCAGCCGGGGTTCTGGAAACACCATATATTTT; CDR3: CASSRGSGNTIYF
size: -; D: -; J: TRBJ1-2; V: TRBV7-3; DNA: TGTGCCAGCAGCTTAAACCCCAGGTTATCCTATGGCTACACCTTC; CDR3: CASSLNPRLSYGYTF
size: -; D: TRBD1; J: TRBJ1-2; V: TRBV11-2; DNA: TGTGCCAGCAGCCTCAATTCGGGACAGGGGGCGCGTGGCTACACCTTC; CDR3: CASSLNSGQGARGYTF
size: once; D: -; J: TRBJ1-3; V: TRBV6-5; DNA: TGTGCCAGCAGTTATTCACAGGGAAAGGGAAACACCATATATTTT; CDR3: CASSYSQGKGNTIYF
size: once; D: TRBD1; J: TRBJ1-1; V: TRBV5-1; DNA: TGCGCCAGCAGCTGGACCGCAGGGGGAATGAACACTGAAGCTTTCTTT; CDR3: CASSWTAGGMNTEAFF
size: -; D: -; J: TRBJ2-6; V: TRBV7-3; DNA: TGTGCCAGCAGCTCACAGGGACCTGGGGCCAACGTCCTGACTTTC; CDR3: CASSSQGPGANVLTF